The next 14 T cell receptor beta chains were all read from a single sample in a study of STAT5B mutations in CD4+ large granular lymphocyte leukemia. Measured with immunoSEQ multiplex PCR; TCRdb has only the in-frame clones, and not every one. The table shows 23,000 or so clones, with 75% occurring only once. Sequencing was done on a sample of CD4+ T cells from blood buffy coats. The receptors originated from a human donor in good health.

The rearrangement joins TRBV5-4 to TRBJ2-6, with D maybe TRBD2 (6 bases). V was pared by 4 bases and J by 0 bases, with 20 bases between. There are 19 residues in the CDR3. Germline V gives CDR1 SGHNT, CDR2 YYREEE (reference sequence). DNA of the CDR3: TGTGCCAGCAGCACCGGAGTTTTCAGGAGGGACTCTGGGGCCAACGTCCTGACTTTC. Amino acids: CASSTGVFRRDSGANVLTF.

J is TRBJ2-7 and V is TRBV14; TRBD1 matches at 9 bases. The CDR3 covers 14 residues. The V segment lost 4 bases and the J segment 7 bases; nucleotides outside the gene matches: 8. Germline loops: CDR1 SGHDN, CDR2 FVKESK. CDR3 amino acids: CASSRQGGLGEQYF. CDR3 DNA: TGTGCCAGCAGCCGACAGGGGGGACTGGGGGAGCAGTACTTC.

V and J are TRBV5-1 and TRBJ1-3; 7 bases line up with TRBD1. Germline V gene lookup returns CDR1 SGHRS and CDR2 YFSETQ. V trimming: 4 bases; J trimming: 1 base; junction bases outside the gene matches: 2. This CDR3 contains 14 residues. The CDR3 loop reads CASSQQGSGNTIYF. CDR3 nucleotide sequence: TGCGCCAGCAGCCAACAGGGGTCTGGAAACACCATATATTTT.

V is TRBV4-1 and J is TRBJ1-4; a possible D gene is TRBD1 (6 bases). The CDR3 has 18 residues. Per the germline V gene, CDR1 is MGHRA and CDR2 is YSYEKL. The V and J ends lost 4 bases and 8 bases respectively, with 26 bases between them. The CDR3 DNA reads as TGCGCCAGCAGCCCCCTCGGGGTTAGCGGTCCAGGACAGGAAAAACTGTTTTTT. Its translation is CASSPLGVSGPGQEKLFF.

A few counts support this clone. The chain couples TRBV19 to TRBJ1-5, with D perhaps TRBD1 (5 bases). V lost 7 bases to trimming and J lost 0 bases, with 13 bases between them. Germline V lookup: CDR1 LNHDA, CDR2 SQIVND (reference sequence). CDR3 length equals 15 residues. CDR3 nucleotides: TGTGCCAGTACTCCGACAGAAAATAGCAATCAGCCCCAGCATTTT. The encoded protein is CASTPTENSNQPQHF.

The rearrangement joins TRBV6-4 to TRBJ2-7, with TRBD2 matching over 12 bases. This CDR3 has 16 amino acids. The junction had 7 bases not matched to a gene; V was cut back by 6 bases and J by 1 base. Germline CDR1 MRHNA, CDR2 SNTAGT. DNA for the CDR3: TGTGCCAGCAGCCCTACTAGCGGGAGGTCGTCCTACGAGCAGTACTTC. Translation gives CASSPTSGRSSYEQYF.

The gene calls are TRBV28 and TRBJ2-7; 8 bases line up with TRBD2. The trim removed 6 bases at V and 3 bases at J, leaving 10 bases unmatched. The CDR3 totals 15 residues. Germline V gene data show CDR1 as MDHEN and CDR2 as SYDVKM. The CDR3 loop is CASSALGLASYEQYF. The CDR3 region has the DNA TGTGCCAGCAGCGCCCTCGGACTAGCTAGCTACGAGCAGTACTTC.

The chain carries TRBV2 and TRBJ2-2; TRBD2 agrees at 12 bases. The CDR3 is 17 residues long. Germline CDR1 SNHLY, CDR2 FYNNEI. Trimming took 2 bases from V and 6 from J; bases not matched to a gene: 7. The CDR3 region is CASSETLTSGSAGELFF. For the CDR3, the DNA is TGTGCCAGCAGTGAAACCCTGACTAGCGGGAGCGCCGGGGAGCTGTTTTTT.

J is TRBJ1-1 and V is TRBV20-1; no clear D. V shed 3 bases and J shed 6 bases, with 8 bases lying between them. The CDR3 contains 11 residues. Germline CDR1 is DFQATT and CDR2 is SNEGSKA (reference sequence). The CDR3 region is CSASLGAEAFF. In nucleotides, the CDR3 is TGCAGTGCTAGCCTTGGAGCTGAAGCTTTCTTT.

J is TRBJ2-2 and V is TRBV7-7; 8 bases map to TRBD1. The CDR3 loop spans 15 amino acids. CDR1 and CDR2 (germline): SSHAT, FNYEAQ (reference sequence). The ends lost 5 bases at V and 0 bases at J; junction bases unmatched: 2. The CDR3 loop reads CASSADRANTGELFF. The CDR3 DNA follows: TGTGCCAGCAGCGCGGACAGGGCGAACACCGGGGAGCTGTTTTTT.

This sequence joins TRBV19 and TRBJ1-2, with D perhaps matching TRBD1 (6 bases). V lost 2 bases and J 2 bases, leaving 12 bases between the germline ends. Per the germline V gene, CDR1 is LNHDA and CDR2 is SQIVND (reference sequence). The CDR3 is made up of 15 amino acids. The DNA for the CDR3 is TGTGCCAGTAGTATATTCCCAGGGGACAACTATGGCTACACCTTC. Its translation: CASSIFPGDNYGYTF. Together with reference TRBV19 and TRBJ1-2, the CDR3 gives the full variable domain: DGGITQSPKYLFRKEGQNVTLSCEQNLNHDAMYWYRQDPGQGLRLIYYSQIVNDFQKGDIAEGYSVSREKKESFPLTVTSAQKNPTAFYLCASSIFPGDNYGYTFGSGTRLTVV.

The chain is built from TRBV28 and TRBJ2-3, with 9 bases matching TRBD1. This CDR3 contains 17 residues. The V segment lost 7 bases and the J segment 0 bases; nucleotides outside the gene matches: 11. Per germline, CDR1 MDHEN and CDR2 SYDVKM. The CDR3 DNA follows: TGTGCCAGCAACCCGCATAACAGGGGGCTGAGCACAGATACGCAGTATTTT. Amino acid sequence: CASNPHNRGLSTDTQYF.

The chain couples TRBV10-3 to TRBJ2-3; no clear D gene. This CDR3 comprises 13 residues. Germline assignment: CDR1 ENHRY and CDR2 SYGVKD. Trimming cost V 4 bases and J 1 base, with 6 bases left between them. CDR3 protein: CAISVQGTDTQYF. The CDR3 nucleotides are TGTGCCATCAGTGTTCAGGGCACAGATACGCAGTATTTT.

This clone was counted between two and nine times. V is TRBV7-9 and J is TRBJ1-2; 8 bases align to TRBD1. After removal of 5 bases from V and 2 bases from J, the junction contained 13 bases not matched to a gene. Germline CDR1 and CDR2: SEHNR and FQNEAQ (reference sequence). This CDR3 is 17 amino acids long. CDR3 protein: CASSRDRGMGGNYGYTF. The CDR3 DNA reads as TGTGCCAGCAGCCGAGACAGGGGAATGGGAGGCAACTATGGCTACACCTTC.